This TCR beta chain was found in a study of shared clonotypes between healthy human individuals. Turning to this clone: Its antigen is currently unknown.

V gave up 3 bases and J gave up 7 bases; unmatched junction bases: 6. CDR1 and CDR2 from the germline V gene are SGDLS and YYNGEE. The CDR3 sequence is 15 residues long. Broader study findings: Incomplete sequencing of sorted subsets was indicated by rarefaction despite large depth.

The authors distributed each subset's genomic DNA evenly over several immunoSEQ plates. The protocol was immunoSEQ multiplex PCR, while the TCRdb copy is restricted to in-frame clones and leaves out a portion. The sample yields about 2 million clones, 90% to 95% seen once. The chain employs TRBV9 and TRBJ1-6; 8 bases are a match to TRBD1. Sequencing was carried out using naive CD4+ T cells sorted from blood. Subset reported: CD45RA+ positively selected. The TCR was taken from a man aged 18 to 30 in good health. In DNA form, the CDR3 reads TGTGCCAGCAGCGGAAGACAGGGGCAGAATTCACCCCTCCACTTT. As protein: CASSGRQGQNSPLHF.